Listed below are T cell receptor beta chains from one sample, sequenced in a study of cytomegalovirus exposure and HLA in healthy donors. This table comes from immunoSEQ multiplex PCR, and its TCRdb copy is limited to in-frame clones, with some not included. The sample includes some 150,000 clones, over 65% of them seen just once. The source material was PBMCs. The receptors here all came from a man aged 40-55 years in good health and CMV-seronegative. CDR3s include the opening cysteine and the closing phenylalanine or tryptophan. A D gene is named only where the DNA matches it firmly.

v_call	j_call	d_call	cdr3_aa
TRBV7-2	TRBJ2-7	NA	CASSLAIRGEQYF
TRBV7-9	TRBJ2-7	NA	CSSSVTGYEQYF
TRBV5-1	TRBJ2-1	NA	CASSFAGINSGEQFF
TRBV4-3	TRBJ2-1	TRBD1	CASSQDRVYNEQFF
TRBV27	TRBJ2-5	TRBD2	CASSSSWGTSHFGTQYF
TRBV28	TRBJ2-7	NA	CASSLLEDSPYEQYF
TRBV7-3	TRBJ2-3	TRBD2	CASSTLAGSTDTQYF
TRBV5-1	TRBJ2-7	TRBD1	CASSLFDGQGLREQYF
TRBV11-2	TRBJ1-2	NA	CASSLNTDYGYTF
TRBV5-4	NA	NA	CASSLGGTLSAEQYF
TRBV6-5	TRBJ2-5	TRBD2	CASSRGGADDETQYF
TRBV7-2	TRBJ1-1	NA	CASILFGCLAFF
TRBV7-3	TRBJ1-2	TRBD1	CASSPGQGLQYGYTF
TRBV9	NA	TRBD1	CASSARDSSYEQYF
TRBV5-8	TRBJ1-3	NA	CASSLRTVGNTIYF
TRBV5-1	TRBJ1-1	NA	CASSGLGGQLPNTEAFF
TRBV7-6	TRBJ1-5	NA	CASSSTGGWGQPQHF
TRBV10-3	TRBJ1-5	TRBD1	CAISESKTGGRSNQPQHF
TRBV7-3	TRBJ2-3	TRBD2	CASSILGGGATDTQYF
TRBV9	TRBJ1-1	NA	CASSVGRMTEAFF
TRBV6-5	TRBJ2-1	NA	CASSYSSSYNEQFF
TRBV5-6	TRBJ1-1	NA	CASSLSGEINTEAFF
TRBV4-1	TRBJ2-7	NA	CASSQAGTSLEQYF
TRBV6-6	TRBJ2-7	NA	CASSKDSSYEQYF
TRBV7-3	TRBJ2-5	NA	CASSLFSQAGETQYF
TRBV28	TRBJ2-7	TRBD1	CASSSGQGVTYEQYF
TRBV10-3	TRBJ2-1	TRBD2	CAISVGGASNEQFF
TRBV13	TRBJ2-5	NA	CASSLGYQETQYF
TRBV5-6	TRBJ1-5	NA	CASSFGAGDQPQHF
TRBV7-6	TRBJ2-1	TRBD2	CASSPITGGGQFF
TRBV10-1	TRBJ1-3	NA	CARYRVANTIYF
TRBV19	TRBJ2-7	NA	CASSGETYEQYF
TRBV6-5	TRBJ2-7	NA	CASSYSATTYEQYF
TRBV7-2	TRBJ2-1	NA	CASSLWPRSGEQFF
TRBV2	TRBJ2-3	NA	CASSPGIPPLF
TRBV15	TRBJ2-7	TRBD2	CATSRDWPPSGSGEQYF
TRBV7-2	TRBJ1-3	NA	CASSFSGTTGNTIYF